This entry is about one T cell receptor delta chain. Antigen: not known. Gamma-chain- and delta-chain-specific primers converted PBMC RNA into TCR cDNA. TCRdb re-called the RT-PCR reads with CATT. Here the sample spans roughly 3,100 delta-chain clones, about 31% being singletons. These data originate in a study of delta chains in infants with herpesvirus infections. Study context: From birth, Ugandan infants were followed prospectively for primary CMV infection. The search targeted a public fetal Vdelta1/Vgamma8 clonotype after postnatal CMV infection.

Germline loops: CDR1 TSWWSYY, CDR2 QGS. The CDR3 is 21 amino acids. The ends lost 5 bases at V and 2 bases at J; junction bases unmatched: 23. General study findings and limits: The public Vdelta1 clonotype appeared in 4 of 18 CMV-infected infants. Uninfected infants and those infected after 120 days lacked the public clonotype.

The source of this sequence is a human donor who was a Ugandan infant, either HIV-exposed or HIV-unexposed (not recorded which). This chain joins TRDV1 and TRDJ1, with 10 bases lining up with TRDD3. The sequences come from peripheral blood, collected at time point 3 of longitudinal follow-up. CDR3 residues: CALGLFTFLDWGILLTDKLIF. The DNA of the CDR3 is TGTGCTCTTGGGTTATTTACCTTCCTCGACTGGGGGATCCTATTAACCGATAAACTCATCTTT.